A selection of T cell receptor beta chains follows, all from one sample in a study of blood T cell repertoires in COVID-19. The table came from immunoSEQ multiplex PCR; TCRdb's copy has only in-frame clones and leaves some out. Here the sample spans over 150,000 clones, around 78% being singletons. Sequencing input: peripheral blood. The source of these receptors is a man older than 75 with acute or convalescent COVID-19. Each CDR3 is given with its conserved first and last residue. D genes are given only for firm matches. Clone size appears in some rows only: once, few, many, or a class for an expanded clone.

d_gene: -; abundance: -; v_gene: TRBV3-1/TRBV3-2; j_gene: TRBJ2-1; CDR3aa: CASSPRGEVLNEQFF; CDR3nt: TGTGCCAGCAGCCCCAGGGGGGAGGTACTGAATGAGCAGTTCTTC
d_gene: TRBD1; abundance: -; v_gene: TRBV6-5; j_gene: TRBJ2-7; CDR3aa: CASRPGTGFYEQYF; CDR3nt: TGTGCCAGCAGGCCCGGGACAGGGTTTTACGAGCAGTACTTC
d_gene: TRBD1; abundance: once; v_gene: TRBV5-1; j_gene: TRBJ1-1; CDR3aa: CASSFQGAGTEAFF; CDR3nt: TGCGCCAGCAGCTTTCAGGGGGCGGGAACTGAAGCTTTCTTT
d_gene: -; abundance: -; v_gene: TRBV24-1; j_gene: TRBJ2-7; CDR3aa: CATSDSTSSGGLPYEQYF; CDR3nt: TGTGCCACCAGTGATTCTACATCGAGTGGAGGGCTTCCCTACGAGCAGTACTTC
d_gene: -; abundance: -; v_gene: TRBV9; j_gene: TRBJ2-3; CDR3aa: CASSVGGLSTDTQYF; CDR3nt: TGTGCCAGCAGCGTAGGGGGCTTAAGCACAGATACGCAGTATTTT
d_gene: TRBD2; abundance: -; v_gene: TRBV7-2; j_gene: TRBJ2-3; CDR3aa: CASSWGRLAGGFTDTQYF; CDR3nt: TGTGCCAGCAGCTGGGGGCGTCTGGCGGGGGGATTCACAGATACGCAGTATTTT
d_gene: TRBD2; abundance: -; v_gene: TRBV6-1; j_gene: TRBJ2-5; CDR3aa: CASSATSGGYQETQYF; CDR3nt: TGTGCCAGCAGTGCAACTAGCGGGGGGTACCAAGAGACCCAGTACTTC
d_gene: -; abundance: -; v_gene: TRBV19; j_gene: TRBJ2-7; CDR3aa: CASSNRRGSEQYF; CDR3nt: TGTGCCAGTAGTAACAGGAGAGGAAGCGAGCAGTACTTC
d_gene: TRBD2; abundance: -; v_gene: TRBV9; j_gene: TRBJ2-3; CDR3aa: CASSGMHSGDTQYF; CDR3nt: TGTGCCAGCAGCGGGATGCATAGCGGGGATACGCAGTATTTT
d_gene: -; abundance: -; v_gene: TRBV27; j_gene: TRBJ1-2; CDR3aa: CASSQGQINYGYTF; CDR3nt: TGTGCCAGCAGCCAAGGACAGATAAACTATGGCTACACCTTC
d_gene: -; abundance: -; v_gene: TRBV7-9; j_gene: TRBJ1-1; CDR3aa: CASSFGAQATEAFF; CDR3nt: TGTGCCAGCAGCTTTGGGGCTCAGGCCACTGAAGCTTTCTTT
d_gene: -; abundance: -; v_gene: TRBV6-5; j_gene: TRBJ2-1; CDR3aa: CASSQTGTEQFF; CDR3nt: TGTGCCAGCAGTCAAACAGGGACTGAGCAGTTCTTC
d_gene: -; abundance: -; v_gene: TRBV9; j_gene: TRBJ2-3; CDR3aa: CASSAARDTQYF; CDR3nt: TGTGCCAGCAGCGCCGCCCGGGATACGCAGTATTTT
d_gene: TRBD1; abundance: -; v_gene: TRBV19; j_gene: TRBJ1-1; CDR3aa: CASTPVEAGGFEAFF; CDR3nt: TGTGCCAGTACCCCCGTGGAAGCAGGGGGCTTTGAAGCTTTCTTT
d_gene: -; abundance: -; v_gene: TRBV4-1; j_gene: TRBJ1-3; CDR3aa: CASSQNTQAHSGNTIYF; CDR3nt: TGCGCCAGCAGCCAAAACACCCAGGCACACTCTGGAAACACCATATATTTT
d_gene: -; abundance: few; v_gene: TRBV4-1; j_gene: TRBJ2-3; CDR3aa: CASSQEAVLSTDTQYF; CDR3nt: TGCGCCAGCAGCCAAGAGGCGGTTCTTAGCACAGATACGCAGTATTTT
d_gene: -; abundance: -; v_gene: TRBV9; j_gene: TRBJ1-4; CDR3aa: CASSADSATNEKLFF; CDR3nt: TGTGCCAGCAGCGCGGACAGTGCAACTAATGAAAAACTGTTTTTT
d_gene: TRBD1; abundance: few; v_gene: TRBV5-1; j_gene: TRBJ1-2; CDR3aa: CASSLGTDGYTF; CDR3nt: TGCGCCAGCAGCCTCGGGACAGATGGCTACACCTTC
d_gene: TRBD1; abundance: -; v_gene: TRBV19; j_gene: TRBJ1-5; CDR3aa: CASSIEDRRYGNQPQHF; CDR3nt: TGTGCCAGTAGTATTGAGGACAGGCGATATGGCAATCAGCCCCAGCATTTT
d_gene: TRBD1; abundance: -; v_gene: TRBV3-1/TRBV3-2; j_gene: TRBJ2-1; CDR3aa: CASSLDRGTYNEQFF; CDR3nt: TGTGCCAGCAGCCTTGACAGGGGCACCTACAATGAGCAGTTCTTC